Below, 12 T cell receptor beta chains from the same sample are listed, as sequenced in a study of shared clonotypes between healthy human individuals. Assay: immunoSEQ multiplex PCR; the TCRdb copy retains only in-frame clones and omits some. Altogether about 2.5 million clones are present, approximately 90% being singletons, with the ten largest covering 0.37%. Sample: naive CD4+ T cells from PBMCs. Subset denoted: CD45RA+ positively selected. The receptors stem from a young man in good health. Some clones in this sample may be carry-over from other donors' samples.

This clone was observed a handful of times. The rearrangement uses TRBV2 and TRBJ1-5; D gene unclear. Trimming shortened V by 4 bases and J by 4 bases, and 11 bases separated the two germline ends. Germline-derived CDR1 and CDR2 are SNHLY and FYNNEI. The CDR3 consists of 14 residues. CDR3 coding DNA: TGTGCCAGCAGTGCGGGTGGGTATAATCAGCCCCAGCATTTT. Translated, it gives CASSAGGYNQPQHF.

This clone appeared a single time. The V and J genes are TRBV2 and TRBJ2-3; 8 bases agree with TRBD2. From germline, CDR1 is SNHLY and CDR2 FYNNEI. With 7 bases clipped from V and 11 bases from J, the junction kept 20 bases outside the gene matches. The CDR3 has 16 amino acids. As DNA, the CDR3 is TGTGCCAGCACCAAAAGGTGGCTAGCGGGCATAAAGGGGCAGTATTTT. The encoded protein is CASTKRWLAGIKGQYF.

The chain has TRBV6-1 and TRBJ2-2; 10 bases fit TRBD1. With 4 bases clipped from V and 4 bases from J, the junction kept 3 bases outside the gene matches. Germline V gene sequence: CDR1 MNHNS, CDR2 SASEGT. CDR3 length: 15 residues. The CDR3 coding sequence is TGTGCCAGCAGTGCCGGGACAGGGGTCACCGGGGAGCTGTTTTTT. Translation gives CASSAGTGVTGELFF.

The gene calls are TRBV19 and TRBJ2-1; TRBD2 matches at 8 bases. V lost 5 bases to trimming and J lost 7 bases; unmatched junction nucleotides: 16. CDR1 is LNHDA and CDR2 is SQIVND in the germline V gene (reference sequence). This CDR3 region has 17 residues. CDR3 residues: CASSAEGRLAGRNEQFF. In DNA form, the CDR3 reads TGTGCCAGTAGTGCTGAGGGGCGGCTAGCGGGCCGTAATGAGCAGTTCTTC.

The V gene is TRBV7-9, the J gene TRBJ1-2; 7 nucleotides line up with TRBD1. CDR3 size: 13 residues. Losses at the gene ends were 10 bases for V and 3 bases for J; bases not matched to a gene: 8. Germline values: CDR1 SEHNR, CDR2 FQNEAQ (reference sequence). This CDR3 is CAINVDRDYGYTF. The CDR3 DNA reads as TGTGCCATCAACGTCGACAGGGACTATGGCTACACCTTC. The variable domain in full, with the rest retrieved from reference TRBV7-9 and TRBJ1-2, is DTGVSQNPRHKITKRGQNVTFRCDPISEHNRLYWYRQTLGQGPEFLTYFQNEAQLEKSRLLSDRFSAERPKGSFSTLEIQRTEQGDSAMYLCAINVDRDYGYTFGSGTRLTVV.

About this clone: The sample has other DNA sequences that encode this CDR3 too. V and J are TRBV5-4 and TRBJ2-3, with 9 bases that match TRBD1. Germline CDR1 SGHNT, CDR2 YYREEE (reference sequence). V was clipped by 4 bases and J by 3 bases; unmatched bases: 3. The CDR3 sequence is 14 residues long. The CDR3 DNA sequence: TGTGCCAGCAGCCGTGGACAGGGGACAGATACGCAGTATTTT. Translating it yields CASSRGQGTDTQYF.

This chain links TRBV12-5 with TRBJ2-7; the D gene is possibly TRBD1 (6 bases). Germline-derived CDR1 and CDR2 are LGHNT and FRNRAP. Between the trimmed V and J ends, which lost 7 bases and 6 bases, there was a span of 19 bases. CDR3 length: 14 amino acids. CDR3 sequence (DNA): TGTGCTAGTGCCCTGGGGGCAGGGACGACCGAGCAGTACTTC. The encoded protein is CASALGAGTTEQYF.

V and J are TRBV5-1 and TRBJ2-1; TRBD2 matches at 8 bases. V dropped 7 bases and J dropped 7; count of bases not matched to a gene: 10. The germline V gene encodes CDR1 SGHRS and CDR2 YFSETQ. The CDR3 covers 14 residues. The CDR3 DNA follows: TGCGCCAGCCATTCGGGAGGGGCGCCTAATGAGCAGTTCTTC. It translates to CASHSGGAPNEQFF. The entire variable domain, with the rest obtained from reference TRBV5-1 and TRBJ2-1, is as follows: KAGVTQTPRYLIKTRGQQVTLSCSPISGHRSVSWYQQTPGQGLQFLFEYFSETQRNKGNFPGRFSGRQFSNSRSEMNVSTLELGDSALYLCASHSGGAPNEQFFGPGTRLTVL.

The chain employs TRBV21-1 and TRBJ1-5. TRBV21-1 counts as a pseudogene. CDR3 length: 20 amino acids. The CDR3 nucleotides read TGTGCCAGCAGCATCGCCCCGGATCCACACCCCAAGAATAGCAATCAGCCCCAGCATTTT. Protein sequence: CASSIAPDPHPKNSNQPQHF.

The chain is built from TRBV5-1 and TRBJ2-1, with D tentatively TRBD1 or TRBD2 (6 bases each). The ends were cut back, 0 bases at V and 0 bases at J, with 16 bases in the middle. This CDR3 spans 18 amino acids. Germline assignment: CDR1 SGHRS and CDR2 YFSETQ. The CDR3 coding sequence is TGCGCCAGCAGCTTGGCCCCGACTAGGGGGGCCTCCTACAATGAGCAGTTCTTC. Encoded protein: CASSLAPTRGASYNEQFF. Looking up the rest from reference TRBV5-1 and TRBJ2-1 gives the full variable domain: KAGVTQTPRYLIKTRGQQVTLSCSPISGHRSVSWYQQTPGQGLQFLFEYFSETQRNKGNFPGRFSGRQFSNSRSEMNVSTLELGDSALYLCASSLAPTRGASYNEQFFGPGTRLTVL.

In this sample, this clone turned up once. CDR3 bases: TGTGCCAGCCCCCCTGCGTTAGGACAGAGTATCTACGAGCAGTACTTC. It yields the protein CASPPALGQSIYEQYF. This rearrangement joins TRBV28 to TRBJ2-7; D might be TRBD1 (6 bases). Trimming pared 8 bases from V and 3 bases from J, leaving 23 bases between. The CDR3 has 16 amino acids. Looked up from germline, CDR1 is MDHEN and CDR2 is SYDVKM.

This chain joins TRBV5-1 and TRBJ1-5; TRBD1 matches at 7 bases. With V trimmed by 0 bases and J by 5 bases, 5 bases remained unmatched. Germline CDR1 is SGHRS and CDR2 is YFSETQ. This CDR3 spans 15 amino acids. CDR3 sequence: CASSLETGLHQPQHF. As DNA, the CDR3 is TGCGCCAGCAGCTTGGAGACAGGGTTGCATCAGCCCCAGCATTTT.